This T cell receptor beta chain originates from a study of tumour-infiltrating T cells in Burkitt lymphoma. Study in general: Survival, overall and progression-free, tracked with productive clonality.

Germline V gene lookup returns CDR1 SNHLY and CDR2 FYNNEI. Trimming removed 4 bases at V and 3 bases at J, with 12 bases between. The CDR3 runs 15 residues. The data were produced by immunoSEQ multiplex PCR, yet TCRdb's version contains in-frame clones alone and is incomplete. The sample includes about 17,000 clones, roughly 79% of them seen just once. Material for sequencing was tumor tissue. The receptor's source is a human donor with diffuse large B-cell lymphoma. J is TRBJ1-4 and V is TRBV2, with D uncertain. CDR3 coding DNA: TGTGCCAGCAGTGGGGTGGGGAACCCTAATGAAAAACTGTTTTTT. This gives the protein CASSGVGNPNEKLFF. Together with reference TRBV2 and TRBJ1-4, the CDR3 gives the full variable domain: EPEVTQTPSHQVTQMGQEVILRCVPISNHLYFYWYRQILGQKVEFLVSFYNNEISEKSEIFDDQFSVERPDGSNFTLKIRSTKLEDSAMYFCASSGVGNPNEKLFFGSGTQLSVL.